Listed below are T cell receptor beta chains from one sample, sequenced in a study of CD8+ T cells in alopecia areata. Generated by immunoSEQ multiplex PCR, the TCRdb table keeps only in-frame clones and is missing some. The table lists about 200,000 clones, under 80% of them singletons. The source material was CD4+ T cells sorted from blood, sampled between weeks 49 and 50, from a patient treated with tofacitinib. All receptors derive from a human donor with alopecia areata. Both conserved end residues are part of each CDR3. A D gene is named only where the DNA matches it firmly. The size of a clone is reported for some rows only, either as once, few or many, or as a class for expanded clones.

CASSQQGAEAFF TGTGCCAGCAGTCAACAGGGGGCTGAAGCTTTCTTT once TRBV6-6 TRBD1 TRBJ1-1
CASSRGPSYEQYF TGTGCCAGCAGTCGGGGCCCCTCCTACGAGCAGTACTTC . TRBV27 . TRBJ2-7
CASSPLTDPDTQYF TGCGCCAGCAGCCCACTTACGGACCCGGATACGCAGTATTTT . TRBV4-3 . TRBJ2-3
CSVEVQGQNTEAFF TGCAGCGTTGAAGTGCAGGGACAGAACACTGAAGCTTTCTTT . TRBV29-1 . TRBJ1-1
CAWGGTSGETQYF TGTGCCTGGGGGGGCACAAGCGGGGAGACCCAGTACTTC . TRBV30 . TRBJ2-5
CASSLDRDTQYF TGTGCCAGCAGCTTAGACCGGGATACGCAGTATTTT . TRBV11-2 . TRBJ2-3
CASSLEAATDTQYF TGCGCCAGCAGCTTGGAGGCAGCCACAGATACGCAGTATTTT . TRBV5-1 . TRBJ2-3
CSVEGGGVAFF TGCAGCGTTGAAGGTGGTGGGGTGGCTTTCTTT . TRBV29-1 . TRBJ1-1
CSVLDWGGNTEAFF TGCAGCGTCCTCGACTGGGGAGGGAACACTGAAGCTTTCTTT . TRBV29-1 . TRBJ1-1
CAWSKRGANEKLFF TGTGCCTGGAGTAAACGAGGGGCTAATGAAAAACTGTTTTTT . TRBV30 . TRBJ1-4
CASNNRGRQETQYF TGTGCCAGCAATAACCGGGGGCGACAAGAGACCCAGTACTTC . TRBV6-6 . TRBJ2-5
CASSLAPATVETFF TGTGCCAGCAGCTTAGCGCCGGCCACGGTTGAAACTTTCTTT . TRBV7-9 . TRBJ1-1
CASSSVDRIYEQYF TGCGCCAGCAGCTCGGTAGACAGAATCTACGAGCAGTACTTC . TRBV5-1 . TRBJ2-7
CASSVGVSNSPLHF TGTGCCAGCAGCGTTGGAGTGAGTAATTCACCCCTCCACTTT . TRBV9 . TRBJ1-6
CSVEFQQETQYF TGCAGCGTTGAATTCCAGCAAGAGACCCAGTACTTC . TRBV29-1 . TRBJ2-5
CASSLGRTSDSYEQYF TGCGCCAGCAGCTTGGGGCGGACTAGCGACTCCTACGAGCAGTACTTC . TRBV5-1 TRBD2 TRBJ2-7
CSAAEDGYEQYF TGCAGCGCCGCCGAGGACGGCTACGAGCAGTACTTC . TRBV29-1 . TRBJ2-7
CSARGGEAFF TGCAGTGCTAGAGGGGGTGAAGCTTTCTTT . TRBV20-1 . TRBJ1-1
CASSQAALAADTQYF TGCGCCAGCAGCCAAGCTGCCCTAGCCGCGGATACGCAGTATTTT . TRBV4-1 . TRBJ2-3
CASSHDRDDEAFF TGCGCCAGCAGCCATGACCGGGACGATGAAGCTTTCTTT once TRBV4-3 . TRBJ1-1
CASSISSYEQYF TGTGCCAGCAGTATCTCCTCCTACGAGCAGTACTTC . TRBV2 . TRBJ2-7
CSADHRYGYTF TGCAGTGCCGATCATCGCTATGGCTACACCTTC . TRBV20-1 . TRBJ1-2
CAWSVLDTEAFF TGTGCCTGGAGTGTACTAGACACTGAAGCTTTCTTT . TRBV30 . TRBJ1-1
CASSFLPFRTDF TGTGCCAGCAGCTTTCTACCGTTCCGGACAGACTTC . TRBV7-8 . TRBJ1-2
CAWSVRRNEKLFF TGTGCCTGGAGTGTCAGGCGTAATGAAAAACTGTTTTTT . TRBV30 . TRBJ1-4
CASSLGTSNEQFF TGTGCCAGCAGCTTAGGGACTAGCAATGAGCAGTTCTTC . TRBV7-6 TRBD2 TRBJ2-1
CASSSVRGYNEQFF TGTGCCAGCAGCTCTGTCCGTGGTTACAATGAGCAGTTCTTC . TRBV11-2 . TRBJ2-1
CASSVEAGNTIYF TGTGCCAGCAGCGTAGAAGCTGGAAACACCATATATTTT . TRBV9 . TRBJ1-3
CASSTRTVRHEKLFF TGTGCCAGCAGCACAAGGACAGTCCGGCATGAAAAACTGTTTTTT few TRBV5-6 . TRBJ1-4
CASSLGRGVDTQYF TGCGCCAGCAGCTTGGGCCGGGGCGTAGATACGCAGTATTTT . TRBV5-1 . TRBJ2-3